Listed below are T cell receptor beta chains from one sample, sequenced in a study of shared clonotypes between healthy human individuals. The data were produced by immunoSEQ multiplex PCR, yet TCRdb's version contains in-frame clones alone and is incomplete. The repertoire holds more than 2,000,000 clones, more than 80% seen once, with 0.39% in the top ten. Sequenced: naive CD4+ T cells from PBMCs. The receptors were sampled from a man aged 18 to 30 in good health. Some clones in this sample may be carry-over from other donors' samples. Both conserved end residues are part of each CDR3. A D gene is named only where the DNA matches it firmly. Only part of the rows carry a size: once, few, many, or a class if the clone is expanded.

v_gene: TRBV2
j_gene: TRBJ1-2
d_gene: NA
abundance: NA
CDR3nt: TGTGCCAGCAGGACGGCGAACTATGGCTACACCTTC
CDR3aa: CASRTANYGYTF

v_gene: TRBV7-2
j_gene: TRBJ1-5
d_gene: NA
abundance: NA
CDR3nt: TGTGCCACCCACGTAGCGGGGGGCAATCAGCCCCAGCATTTT
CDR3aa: CATHVAGGNQPQHF

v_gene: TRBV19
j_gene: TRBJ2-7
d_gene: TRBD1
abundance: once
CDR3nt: TGTGCCAGTAGTATCCAGGGGGCTCCCTACGAGCAGTACTTC
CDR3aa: CASSIQGAPYEQYF

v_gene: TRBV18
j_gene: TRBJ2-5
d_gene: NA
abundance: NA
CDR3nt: TGTGCCAGCTCACCACCTTTCGGGGGTCGAGAGACCCAGTACTTC
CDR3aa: CASSPPFGGRETQYF

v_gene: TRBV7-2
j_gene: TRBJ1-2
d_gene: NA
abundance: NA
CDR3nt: TGTGCCAGCAGCACCCGCCGAAACTATGGCTACACCTTC
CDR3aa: CASSTRRNYGYTF

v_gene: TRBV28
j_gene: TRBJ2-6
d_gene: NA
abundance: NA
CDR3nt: TGTGCCAGCAGTTTAAGGAGGGGACGGAACTCTGGGGCCAACGTCCTGACTTTC
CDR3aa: CASSLRRGRNSGANVLTF

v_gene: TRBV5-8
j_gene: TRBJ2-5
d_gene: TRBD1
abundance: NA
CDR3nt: TGTGCCAGCAGCCCCGGGACAGGACCTCAAGAGACCCAGTACTTC
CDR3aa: CASSPGTGPQETQYF

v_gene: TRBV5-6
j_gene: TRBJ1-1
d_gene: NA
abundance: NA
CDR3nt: TGTGCCAGCAGTTATTGGTCATGGGTCAGCTTCGACACTGAAGCTTTCTTT
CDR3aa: CASSYWSWVSFDTEAFF

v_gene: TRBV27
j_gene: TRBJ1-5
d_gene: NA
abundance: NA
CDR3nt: TGTGCCAGCAGTTTCCAGTCGGGAGGGAACAATCAGCCCCAGCATTTT
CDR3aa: CASSFQSGGNNQPQHF

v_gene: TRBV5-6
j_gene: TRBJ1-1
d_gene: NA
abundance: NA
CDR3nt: TGTGCCAGCAGCCTCACAGTGAACACTGAAGCTTTCTTT
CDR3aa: CASSLTVNTEAFF

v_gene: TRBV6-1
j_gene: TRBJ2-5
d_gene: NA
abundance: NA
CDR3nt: TGTGCCAGCACCATCTCTCGCCAAGAGACCCAGTACTTC
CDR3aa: CASTISRQETQYF

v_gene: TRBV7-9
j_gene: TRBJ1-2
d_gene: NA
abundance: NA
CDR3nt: TGTGCCAGCAGCTTAGCGGCCACCGCCTATGGCTACACCTTC
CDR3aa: CASSLAATAYGYTF

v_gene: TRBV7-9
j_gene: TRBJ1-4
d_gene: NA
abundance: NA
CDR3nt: TGTGCCAGCAGCTCCCGTTTCCCAAACCCCGGATATGAAAAACTGTTTTTT
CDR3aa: CASSSRFPNPGYEKLFF

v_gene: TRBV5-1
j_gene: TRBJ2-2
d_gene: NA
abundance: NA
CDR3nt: TGCGCCAGCAGCTTGGCCGGAGGGGTTGGTTCCGGGGAGCTGTTTTTT
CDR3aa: CASSLAGGVGSGELFF

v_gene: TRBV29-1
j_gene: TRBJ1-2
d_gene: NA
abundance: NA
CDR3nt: TGCAGCGTTGGCGGACAGAACTATGGCTACACCTTC
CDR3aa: CSVGGQNYGYTF

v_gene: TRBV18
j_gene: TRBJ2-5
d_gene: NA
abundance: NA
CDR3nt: TGTGCCAGCTCCCGATCACCTTACGCTCAAGAGACCCAGTACTTC
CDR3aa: CASSRSPYAQETQYF

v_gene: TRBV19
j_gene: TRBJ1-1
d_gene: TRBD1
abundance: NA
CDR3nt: TGTGCCAGTAGTTCCGGGACAGGGGGCCTGGCAGCTTTCTTT
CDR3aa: CASSSGTGGLAAFF

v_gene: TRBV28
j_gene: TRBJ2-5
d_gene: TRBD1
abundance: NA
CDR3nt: TGTGCCAGCAGTTTGGGGACAGTAGAGACCCAGTACTTC
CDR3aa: CASSLGTVETQYF